The present T cell receptor beta chain was sequenced within a study of shared clonotypes between healthy human individuals. CDR3 length: 17 residues. The V and J ends lost 4 bases and 5 bases, in that order; junction bases with no gene match: 10. Germline-derived CDR1 and CDR2 are SEHNR and FQNEAQ (reference sequence). The assay was immunoSEQ multiplex PCR, and TCRdb's table has in-frame clones only and misses some. Counted here are 2 million to 2.5 million clones, around 95% occurring once; the ten biggest clones make up 0.1% to 0.15%. The rearrangement uses TRBV7-9 and TRBJ1-6; 8 nucleotides agree with TRBD1. Sample: naive CD4+ T cells sorted from blood. Subset of the sample: CD45RA+ positively selected. The sequence derives from a man between 18 and 35 years old in good health. The CDR3 loop is CASSSQGQGIHNSPLHF. The CDR3 bases are TGTGCCAGCAGCTCCCAAGGACAGGGCATCCATAATTCACCCCTCCACTTT.